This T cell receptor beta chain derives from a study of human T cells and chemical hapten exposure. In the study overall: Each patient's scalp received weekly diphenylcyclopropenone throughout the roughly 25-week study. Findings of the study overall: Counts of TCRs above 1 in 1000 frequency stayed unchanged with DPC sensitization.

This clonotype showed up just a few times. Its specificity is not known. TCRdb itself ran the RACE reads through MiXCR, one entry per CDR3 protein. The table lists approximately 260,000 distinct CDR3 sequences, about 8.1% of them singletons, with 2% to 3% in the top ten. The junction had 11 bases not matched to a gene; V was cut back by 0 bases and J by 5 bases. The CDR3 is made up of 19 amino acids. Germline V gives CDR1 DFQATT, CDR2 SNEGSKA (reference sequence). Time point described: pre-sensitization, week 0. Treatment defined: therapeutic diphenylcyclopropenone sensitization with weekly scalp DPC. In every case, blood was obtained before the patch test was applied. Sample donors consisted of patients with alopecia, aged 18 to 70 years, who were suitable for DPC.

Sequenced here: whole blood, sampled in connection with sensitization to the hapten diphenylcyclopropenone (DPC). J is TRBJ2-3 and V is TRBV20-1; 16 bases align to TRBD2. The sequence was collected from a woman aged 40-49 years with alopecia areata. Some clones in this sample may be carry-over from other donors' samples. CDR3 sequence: CSARDRPGLAGGPGDTQYF. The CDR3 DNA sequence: TGCAGTGCTAGAGATCGTCCGGGACTAGCGGGAGGGCCTGGAGATACGCAGTATTTT.